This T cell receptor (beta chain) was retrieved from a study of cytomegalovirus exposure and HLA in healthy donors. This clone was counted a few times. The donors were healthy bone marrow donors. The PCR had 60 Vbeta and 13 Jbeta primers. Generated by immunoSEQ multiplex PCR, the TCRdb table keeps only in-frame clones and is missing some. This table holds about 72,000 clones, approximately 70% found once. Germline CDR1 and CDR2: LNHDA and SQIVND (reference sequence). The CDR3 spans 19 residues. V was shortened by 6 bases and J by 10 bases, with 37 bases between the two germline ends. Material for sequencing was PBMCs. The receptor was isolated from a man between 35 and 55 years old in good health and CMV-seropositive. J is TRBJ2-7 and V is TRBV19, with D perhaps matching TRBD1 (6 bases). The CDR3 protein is CASSPGQPFSNPAKDDQYF. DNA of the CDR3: TGTGCCAGTAGCCCAGGACAGCCCTTTTCTAACCCCGCAAAGGATGATCAGTACTTC.